This TCR beta chain was retrieved from a study of CD8+CD57+ T cells in acquired aplastic anemia (dated by TCRdb to 2016 to 2019). At the level of the whole study: On average, sorted CD4+ and CD8+ cells yielded 3.2 ug of extracted DNA, with a range of about 0.19 to 30 ug.

In this study, sorted CD4+ and CD8+ T cells from the blood of healthy subjects and of severe aplastic anemia patients had their TCR repertoires deep-sequenced. Ficoll-Paque density gradient centrifugation was used to isolate peripheral blood mononuclear cells. CD4+ and CD8+ T cells were sorted by FACS or magnetic beads before DNA extraction. Genomic DNA served as template for TCR beta VDJ combination and CDR3 sequence profiling. TCR repertoire sequencing was run on an Illumina HiSeq 2000. The original methods were these. TRBV/TRBJ rearrangement plots, CDR3 size and DJ length profiles, and Simpson's diversity index were used to assess repertoires. The most abundant DNA sequence in the deep sequencing data was defined as the immunodominant clone. CDR3 amino acid sequences were screened for sharing across subjects and were compared with published repertoires and the VDJdb database. TCRdb redid the processing of the public reads, applying fastp at Q25 and MiXCR, and retained in-frame beta chains. Here each entry gathers all rows of one CDR3 protein and keeps the most common genes and DNA. Here the V and J calls rest on TCRdb's processing, not on the authors' analysis. The sample has roughly 300,000 distinct CDR3 sequences on record, roughly three fifths of them singletons. Less than 9.5% of the sample is taken by the ten largest.

The CDR3 measures 17 amino acids from cysteine to phenylalanine. Only the CDR3 region is kept as DNA, spanning 51 bases read in frame from base 1. On the study overall, not on this receptor specifically: CD8+ Simpson's diversity did not differ significantly between patients and healthy controls (P=0.060). Around 28 CD8+ CDR3 sequences were found to be shared between patients and controls, but these sequences appeared to be highly expressed in patients and within the immunodominant clones of the patients.

In the case of this clonotype: Its antigen is currently not known. One base away lies a much larger clone, so this may be a sequencing read error.

The clonotype comes from a human donor with severe aplastic anemia or a healthy control (not recorded which). The specimen was sorted CD4+, CD8+, or CD8+CD57+ T cells (not recorded which) from PBMCs. The chain joins TRBV3-2 to TRBJ2-1; TRBD1 is the table's D call, not checked against the DNA. TRBV3-2 is annotated as a pseudogene. The CDR3 has the sequence CAGSQDHEGVSYNEQFF. The sequenced DNA: TGTGCCGGCAGCCAAGATCATGAGGGGGTCTCCTACAATGAGCAGTTCTTC.